Below, 6 T cell receptor beta chains from the same sample are listed, as sequenced in a study of OX40 agonist ivuxolimab in advanced cancers. Repertoires were generated with immunoSEQ multiplex PCR, while TCRdb's copy carries only in-frame clones and drops some. The sample consists of fewer than 75,000 clones, about 85% of them appearing once. The specimen was CD4+ or CD8+ T cells sorted from blood, collected in a trial of the OX40 agonist ivuxolimab. The receptors come from an adult with an advanced solid tumor such as melanoma, head and neck, liver or kidney cancer.

This rearrangement joins TRBV9 to TRBJ1-5, with 12 nucleotides matching TRBD1. This CDR3 is 14 amino acids long. CDR1 is SGDLS and CDR2 is YYNGEE in the germline V gene. Losses at the gene ends were 4 bases for V and 6 bases for J; bases not matched to a gene: 2. In nucleotides, the CDR3 is TGTGCCAGCAGCAGGGACAGGGGGCTTCAGCCCCAGCATTTT. Translated, it gives CASSRDRGLQPQHF. Using reference TRBV9 and TRBJ1-5 for the parts outside the CDR3, the full variable domain is DSGVTQTPKHLITATGQRVTLRCSPRSGDLSVYWYQQSLDQGLQFLIQYYNGEERAKGNILERFSAQQFPDLHSELNLSSLELGDSALYFCASSRDRGLQPQHFGDGTRLSIL.

About this clone: This same CDR3 is encoded by further DNA sequences in the sample. The chain combines TRBV30 with TRBJ2-5, with D possibly being TRBD1 or TRBD2 (5 bases each). The ends were cut back, 2 bases at V and 2 bases at J, with 9 bases in the middle. The CDR3 covers 13 residues. Germline V gene sequence: CDR1 GTSNPN, CDR2 SVGIG (reference sequence). The CDR3 region has the DNA TGTGCCTGGAGTTGGGGCGGGCAAGAGACCCAGTACTTC. Amino acid sequence: CAWSWGGQETQYF.

The rearrangement uses TRBV27 and TRBJ2-2, with 8 bases lining up with TRBD2. V was clipped by 3 bases and J by 7 bases; unmatched bases: 4. Germline V gene sequence: CDR1 MNHEY, CDR2 SMNVEV (reference sequence). The CDR3 extends over 14 amino acids. The chain's CDR3 is CASSLGAGVGELFF. CDR3 nucleotide sequence: TGTGCCAGCAGTTTGGGAGCGGGAGTCGGGGAGCTGTTTTTT.

This chain connects TRBV5-1 to TRBJ2-2; TRBD1 agrees at 8 bases. The germline V gene encodes CDR1 SGHRS and CDR2 YFSETQ. V shed 4 bases, J shed 6 bases, and the junction held 5 bases outside the gene matches. This CDR3 region has 14 residues. CDR3 amino acids: CASSQQQGAGELFF. As DNA, the CDR3 is TGCGCCAGCAGCCAACAACAGGGGGCCGGGGAGCTGTTTTTT.

This clone was seen once. This chain links TRBV6-1 with TRBJ2-1; D is tentatively TRBD1 or TRBD2 (6 bases each). The germline V gene encodes CDR1 MNHNS and CDR2 SASEGT. With 7 bases removed from V and 9 bases from J, the gap between germline ends came to 16 bases. The CDR3 consists of 13 residues. The CDR3 spells CASTGTLGGEQFF. The DNA of the CDR3 is TGTGCCAGCACCGGGACACTGGGAGGTGAGCAGTTCTTC.

This chain's CDR3 is CASSVEVGDRRFF. DNA for the CDR3: TGTGCCAGCAGCGTAGAGGTGGGGGACCGGAGGTTCTTC. The V gene is TRBV9, the J gene TRBJ2-1, with D possibly being TRBD1 or TRBD2 (5 bases each). Trimming shortened V by 0 bases and J by 15 bases, and 16 bases separated the two germline ends. In germline, CDR1 is SGDLS, CDR2 YYNGEE. The CDR3 has 13 residues.